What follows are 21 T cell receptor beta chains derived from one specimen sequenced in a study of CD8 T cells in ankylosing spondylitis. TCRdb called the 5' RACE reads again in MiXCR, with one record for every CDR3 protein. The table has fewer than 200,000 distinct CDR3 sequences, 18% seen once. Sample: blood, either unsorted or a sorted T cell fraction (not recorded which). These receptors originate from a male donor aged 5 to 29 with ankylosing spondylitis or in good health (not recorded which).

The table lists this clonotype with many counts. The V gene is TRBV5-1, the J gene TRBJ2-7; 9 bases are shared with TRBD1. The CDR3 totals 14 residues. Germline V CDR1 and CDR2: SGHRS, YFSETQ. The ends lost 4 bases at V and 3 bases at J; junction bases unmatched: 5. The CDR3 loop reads CASSRTGEIYEQYF. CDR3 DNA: TGCGCCAGCAGCAGGACAGGGGAAATCTACGAGCAGTACTTC.

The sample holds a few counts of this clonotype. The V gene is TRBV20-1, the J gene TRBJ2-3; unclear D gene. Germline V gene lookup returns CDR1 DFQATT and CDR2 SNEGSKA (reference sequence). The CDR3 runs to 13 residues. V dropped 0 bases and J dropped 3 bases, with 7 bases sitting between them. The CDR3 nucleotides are TGCAGTGCTAGAGATCAAAGAACAGATACGCAGTATTTT. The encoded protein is CSARDQRTDTQYF.

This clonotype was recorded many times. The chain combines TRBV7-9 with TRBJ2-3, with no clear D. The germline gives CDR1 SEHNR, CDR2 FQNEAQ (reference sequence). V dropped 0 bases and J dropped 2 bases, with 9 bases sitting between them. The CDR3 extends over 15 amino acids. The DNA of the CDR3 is TGTGCCAGCAGCTTAGCGTTGCGGCTCACAGATACGCAGTATTTT. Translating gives CASSLALRLTDTQYF.

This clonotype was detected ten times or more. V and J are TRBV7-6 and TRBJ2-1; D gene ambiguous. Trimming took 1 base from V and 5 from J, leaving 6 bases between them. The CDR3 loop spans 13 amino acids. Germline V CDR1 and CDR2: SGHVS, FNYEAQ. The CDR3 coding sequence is TGTGCCAGCAGCTTAGGTCCCAACAATGAGCAGTTCTTC. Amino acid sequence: CASSLGPNNEQFF.

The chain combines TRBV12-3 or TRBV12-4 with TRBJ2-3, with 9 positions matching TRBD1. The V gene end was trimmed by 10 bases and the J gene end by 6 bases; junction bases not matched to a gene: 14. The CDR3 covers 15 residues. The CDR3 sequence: CATHLGGTGRDTQYF. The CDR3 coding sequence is TGTGCCACCCATCTCGGGGGGACAGGGAGGGATACGCAGTATTTT.

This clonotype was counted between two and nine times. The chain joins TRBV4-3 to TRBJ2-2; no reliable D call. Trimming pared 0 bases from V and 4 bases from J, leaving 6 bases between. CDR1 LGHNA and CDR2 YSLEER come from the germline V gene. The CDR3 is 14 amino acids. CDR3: CASSQDSSTGELFF. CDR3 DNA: TGCGCCAGCAGCCAAGATAGTAGCACCGGGGAGCTGTTTTTT.

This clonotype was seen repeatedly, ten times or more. CDR3 in amino acids: CASSGGLADPMVDTQYF. The DNA for the CDR3 is TGTGCCAGCAGCGGAGGACTAGCGGATCCGATGGTAGATACGCAGTATTTT. The chain couples TRBV7-4 to TRBJ2-3; 10 nucleotides agree with TRBD2. In germline, CDR1 is SGHVT, CDR2 SQSDAQ. V lost 5 bases to trimming and J lost 5 bases; unmatched junction nucleotides: 13. The CDR3 spans 17 residues.

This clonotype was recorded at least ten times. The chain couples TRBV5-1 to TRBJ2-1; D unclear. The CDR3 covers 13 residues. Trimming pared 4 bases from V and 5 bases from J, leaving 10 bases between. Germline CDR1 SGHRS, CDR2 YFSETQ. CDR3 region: CASSPDANNEQFF. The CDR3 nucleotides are TGCGCCAGCAGCCCCGACGCAAACAATGAGCAGTTCTTC.

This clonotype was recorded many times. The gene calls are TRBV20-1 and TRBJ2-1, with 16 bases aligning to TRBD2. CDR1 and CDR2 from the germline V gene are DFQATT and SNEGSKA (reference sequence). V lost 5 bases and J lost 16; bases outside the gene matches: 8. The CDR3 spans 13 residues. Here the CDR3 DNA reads TGCAGTGCTGGGACTAGCGGGAGGGCCATATCATTCTTC. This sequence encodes CSAGTSGRAISFF.

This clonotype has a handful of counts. The CDR3 sequence is CATTNKGLGVYEQYV. The CDR3 DNA is TGTGCCACCACGAACAAGGGGCTTGGGGTCTACGAGCAGTACGTC. The chain couples TRBV12-2 to TRBJ2-7; TRBD1 is the table's D call, not checked against the DNA. TRBV12-2 is a recognized pseudogene. The CDR3 spans 15 residues.

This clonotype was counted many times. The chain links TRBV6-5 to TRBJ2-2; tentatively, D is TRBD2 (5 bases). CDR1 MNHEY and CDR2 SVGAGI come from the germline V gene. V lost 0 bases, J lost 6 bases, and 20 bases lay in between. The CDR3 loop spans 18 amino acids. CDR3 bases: TGTGCCAGCAGTTACTCGAAAGTCAACTGGGGAGCGGCCGGGGAGCTGTTTTTT. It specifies CASSYSKVNWGAAGELFF.

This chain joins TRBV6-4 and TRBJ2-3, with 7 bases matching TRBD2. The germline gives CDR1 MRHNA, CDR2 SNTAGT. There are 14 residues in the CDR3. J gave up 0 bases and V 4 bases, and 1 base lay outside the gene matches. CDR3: CASSAAGSTDTQYF. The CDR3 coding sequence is TGTGCCAGCAGTGCAGCGGGGAGCACAGATACGCAGTATTTT.

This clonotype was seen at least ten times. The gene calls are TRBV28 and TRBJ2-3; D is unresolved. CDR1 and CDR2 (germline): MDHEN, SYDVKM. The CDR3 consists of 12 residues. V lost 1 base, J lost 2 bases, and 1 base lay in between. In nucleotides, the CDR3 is TGTGCCAGCAGTTTATTCACAGATACGCAGTATTTT. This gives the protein CASSLFTDTQYF.

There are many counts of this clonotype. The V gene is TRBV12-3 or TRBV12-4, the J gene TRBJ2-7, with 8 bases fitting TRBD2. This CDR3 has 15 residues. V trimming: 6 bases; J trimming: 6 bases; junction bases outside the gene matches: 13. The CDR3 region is CASRNGGSGISEQYF. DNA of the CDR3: TGTGCCAGCAGGAACGGAGGTAGCGGGATCTCCGAGCAGTACTTC.

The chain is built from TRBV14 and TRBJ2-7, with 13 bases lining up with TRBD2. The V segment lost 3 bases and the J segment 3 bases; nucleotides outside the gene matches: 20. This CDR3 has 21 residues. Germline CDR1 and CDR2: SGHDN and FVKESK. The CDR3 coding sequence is TGTGCCAGCAGCCAGGGACTAGCGGGATCTGGCACCCCCCGCTACTTCTACGAGCAGTACGTC. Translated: CASSQGLAGSGTPRYFYEQYV.

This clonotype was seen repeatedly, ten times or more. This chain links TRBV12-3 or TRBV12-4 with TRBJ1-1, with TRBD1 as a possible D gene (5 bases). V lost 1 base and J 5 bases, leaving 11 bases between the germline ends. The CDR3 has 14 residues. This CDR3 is CASSLVGVGTEAFF. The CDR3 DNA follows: TGTGCCAGCAGTTTAGTAGGGGTGGGGACTGAAGCTTTCTTT.

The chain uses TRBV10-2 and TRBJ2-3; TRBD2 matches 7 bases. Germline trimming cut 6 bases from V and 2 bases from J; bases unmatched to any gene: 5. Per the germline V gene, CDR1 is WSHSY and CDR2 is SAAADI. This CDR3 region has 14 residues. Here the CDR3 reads CASRELANTDTQYF. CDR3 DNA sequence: TGCGCCAGCAGGGAACTAGCGAACACAGATACGCAGTATTTT.

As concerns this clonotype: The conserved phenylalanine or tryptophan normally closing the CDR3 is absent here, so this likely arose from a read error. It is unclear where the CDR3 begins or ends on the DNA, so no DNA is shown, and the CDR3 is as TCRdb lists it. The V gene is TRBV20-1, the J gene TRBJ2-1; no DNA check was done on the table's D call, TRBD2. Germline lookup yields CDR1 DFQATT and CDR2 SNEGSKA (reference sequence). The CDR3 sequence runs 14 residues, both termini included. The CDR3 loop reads CSASRLADHNEQSL.

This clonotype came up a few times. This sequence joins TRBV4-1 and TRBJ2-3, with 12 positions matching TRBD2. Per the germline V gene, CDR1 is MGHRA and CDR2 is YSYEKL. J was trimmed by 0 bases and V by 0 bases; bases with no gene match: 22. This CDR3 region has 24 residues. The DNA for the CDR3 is TGCGCCAGCAGCCAAGACGCCAAGCCCGGACAAACTAGCGGGAGGTTAGGGAGCACAGATACGCAGTATTTT. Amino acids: CASSQDAKPGQTSGRLGSTDTQYF.

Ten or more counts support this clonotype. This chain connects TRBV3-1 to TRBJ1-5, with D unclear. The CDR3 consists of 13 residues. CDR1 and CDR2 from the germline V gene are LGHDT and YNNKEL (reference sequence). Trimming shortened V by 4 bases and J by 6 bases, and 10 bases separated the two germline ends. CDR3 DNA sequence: TGTGCCAGCAGCCGTGGACCTCTTCAGCCCCAGCATTTT. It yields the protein CASSRGPLQPQHF.

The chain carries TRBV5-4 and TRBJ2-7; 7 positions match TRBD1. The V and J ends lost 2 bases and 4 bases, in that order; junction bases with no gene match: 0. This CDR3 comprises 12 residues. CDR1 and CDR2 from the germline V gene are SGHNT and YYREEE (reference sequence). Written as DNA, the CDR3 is TGTGCCAGCAGCTTACAGGGGTACGAGCAGTACGTC. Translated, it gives CASSLQGYEQYV.